This T cell receptor beta chain was identified during a study of shared T cell receptors in the human thymus. J lost 3 bases, V lost 3 bases, and 8 bases had no gene match. CDR3 length: 16 amino acids. Germline V gene data show CDR1 as SNHLY and CDR2 as FYNNEI. Generated by immunoSEQ multiplex PCR, the TCRdb table keeps only in-frame clones and is missing some. The sample shows about 710,000 clones, 70% to 90% of them seen only once. These sequences were also reported in another study, on human thymus T cells. Per that study: During corrective heart surgery, resections were taken, and the thymus tissue came from them.

The gene calls are TRBV2 and TRBJ1-3, with 7 bases matching TRBD1. Sequenced material: thymocytes. The source of this sequence is a boy under two years old with a congenital heart defect. DNA for the CDR3: TGTGCCAGCAGTGACTCCTTAGACAGGGATGGAAACACCATATATTTT. It is translated as CASSDSLDRDGNTIYF.